Listed below are T cell receptor beta chains from one sample, sequenced in a study of T cell responses to AZD1222 COVID-19 vaccine. The table came from immunoSEQ multiplex PCR; TCRdb's copy has only in-frame clones and leaves some out. The sample shows about 140,000 clones, roughly 91% of them seen only once. The starting material was peripheral blood, obtained 28 days after the second AZD1222 dose. These receptors all stem from an adult who received the AZD1222 COVID-19 vaccine. Both conserved end residues are part of each CDR3. D genes are given only for firm matches. Clone size is given for some rows only: seen once, a few or many times, or a class if the clone is expanded.

v_call: TRBV7-3
d_call: -
clone_size: -
j_call: TRBJ2-2
cdr3_aa: CASSFPARAGELFF
cdr3_nt: TGTGCCAGCAGCTTTCCAGCAAGGGCCGGGGAGCTGTTTTTT

v_call: TRBV9
d_call: -
clone_size: -
j_call: TRBJ1-2
cdr3_aa: CASSGRDGGGYTF
cdr3_nt: TGTGCCAGCAGCGGCAGGGATGGAGGCGGCTACACCTTC

v_call: TRBV11-2
d_call: -
clone_size: -
j_call: TRBJ2-2
cdr3_aa: CASSSSGDTGELFF
cdr3_nt: TGTGCCAGCAGCTCTTCCGGTGACACCGGGGAGCTGTTTTTT

v_call: TRBV3-1/TRBV3-2
d_call: -
clone_size: -
j_call: TRBJ1-1
cdr3_aa: CASSLSENTEAFF
cdr3_nt: TGTGCCAGCAGCCTATCCGAAAACACTGAAGCTTTCTTT

v_call: TRBV3-1/TRBV3-2
d_call: -
clone_size: -
j_call: TRBJ1-2
cdr3_aa: CASSQSQNGYTF
cdr3_nt: TGTGCCAGCAGCCAAAGTCAGAATGGCTACACCTTC

v_call: TRBV2
d_call: -
clone_size: -
j_call: TRBJ1-1
cdr3_aa: CASSASSGGSEAFF
cdr3_nt: TGTGCCAGCAGTGCCTCGTCTGGGGGCTCTGAAGCTTTCTTT

v_call: TRBV28
d_call: TRBD1
clone_size: -
j_call: TRBJ1-6
cdr3_aa: CASREQGGSYNSPLHF
cdr3_nt: TGTGCCAGCAGAGAACAGGGGGGCTCGTATAATTCACCCCTCCACTTT

v_call: TRBV15
d_call: TRBD1
clone_size: -
j_call: TRBJ1-2
cdr3_aa: CATSRDGTGLPYTF
cdr3_nt: TGTGCCACCAGCAGAGATGGGACAGGGCTGCCCTACACCTTC

v_call: TRBV27
d_call: -
clone_size: -
j_call: TRBJ2-2
cdr3_aa: CASRGNRANTGELFF
cdr3_nt: TGTGCCAGCAGGGGGAACAGGGCAAACACCGGGGAGCTGTTTTTT

v_call: TRBV7-9
d_call: TRBD1
clone_size: -
j_call: TRBJ1-3
cdr3_aa: CASSSRGDTIYF
cdr3_nt: TGTGCCAGCAGCTCCAGGGGGGACACCATATATTTT

v_call: TRBV7-2
d_call: TRBD1
clone_size: -
j_call: TRBJ2-3
cdr3_aa: CASSSQGMVTDTQYF
cdr3_nt: TGTGCCAGCAGCTCACAGGGGATGGTCACAGATACGCAGTATTTT

v_call: TRBV9
d_call: TRBD2
clone_size: once
j_call: TRBJ2-3
cdr3_aa: CASSALAGGPTDTQYF
cdr3_nt: TGTGCCAGCAGCGCCCTAGCGGGGGGGCCCACAGATACGCAGTATTTT

v_call: TRBV28
d_call: -
clone_size: -
j_call: TRBJ2-4
cdr3_aa: CASSRGSLNIQYF
cdr3_nt: TGTGCCAGCAGTCGTGGGTCGCTAAACATTCAGTACTTC

v_call: TRBV9
d_call: -
clone_size: -
j_call: TRBJ2-1
cdr3_aa: CASSERGTDGNEQFF
cdr3_nt: TGTGCCAGCAGCGAGAGAGGGACGGATGGGAATGAGCAGTTCTTC